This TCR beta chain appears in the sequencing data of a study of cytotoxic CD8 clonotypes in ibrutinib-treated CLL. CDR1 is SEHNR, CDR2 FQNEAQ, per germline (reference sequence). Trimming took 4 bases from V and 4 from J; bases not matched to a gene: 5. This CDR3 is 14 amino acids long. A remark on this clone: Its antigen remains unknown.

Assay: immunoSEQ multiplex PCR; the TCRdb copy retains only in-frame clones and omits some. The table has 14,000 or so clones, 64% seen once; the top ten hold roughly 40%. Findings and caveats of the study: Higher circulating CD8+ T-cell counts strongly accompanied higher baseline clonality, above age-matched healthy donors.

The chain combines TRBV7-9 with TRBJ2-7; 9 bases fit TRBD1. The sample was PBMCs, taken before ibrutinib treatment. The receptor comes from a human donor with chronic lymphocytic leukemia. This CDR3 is CASSSQTGGYEQYF. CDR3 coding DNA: TGTGCCAGCAGCTCCCAGACAGGGGGATACGAGCAGTACTTC.